Listed here are 27 T cell receptor beta chains from one sample, sequenced in a study of cytomegalovirus exposure and HLA in healthy donors (dated by TCRdb to the late 2010s). Library preparation employed the immunoSEQ multiplex PCR assay. A mixture of 60 forward primers for TCR Vbeta segments and 13 reverse primers for TCR Jbeta segments was used in the multiplex PCR. The clones in this table, taken by TCRdb from immuneACCESS, are in-frame only. Not every clone is retained; where verified, under half of the shortfall comes from an unresolved V gene, and the cause of the rest is unknown. This sample comprises 200,000 or so clones, 79% of them detected only once. Around 0.4% of the sample is taken by the ten largest. The sample taken for sequencing was PBMCs. The receptors come from a male donor in good health and CMV-seropositive.

The chain couples TRBV27 to TRBJ1-1; D is undetermined. The V end was cut by 6 bases, the J end by 4 bases, with 9 bases between. The CDR3 has 12 amino acids. Germline lookup yields CDR1 MNHEY and CDR2 SMNVEV (reference sequence). CDR3 coding DNA: TGTGCCAGCAGCTCTCTGAGCACTGAAGCTTTCTTT. It is translated as CASSSLSTEAFF.

The chain couples TRBV19 to TRBJ2-3; 11 positions agree with TRBD1. CDR3 length: 16 amino acids. In germline, CDR1 is LNHDA, CDR2 SQIVND (reference sequence). Trimming took 0 bases from V and 5 from J; bases not matched to a gene: 4. CDR3 loop: CASSIDGDRGEDTQYF. The CDR3 DNA reads TGTGCCAGTAGTATAGATGGGGACAGGGGGGAAGATACGCAGTATTTT. Supplemented by reference TRBV19 and TRBJ2-3, the full variable domain reads DGGITQSPKYLFRKEGQNVTLSCEQNLNHDAMYWYRQDPGQGLRLIYYSQIVNDFQKGDIAEGYSVSREKKESFPLTVTSAQKNPTAFYLCASSIDGDRGEDTQYFGPGTRLTVL.

This clone was counted only a few times. The CDR3 bases are TGCGCCAGCAGGGCCAGGGGATATGATGAAGCTTTCTTT. It translates to CASRARGYDEAFF. The chain joins TRBV5-1 to TRBJ1-1; perhaps TRBD1 as D (6 bases). The length of the CDR3 is 13 residues. Per the germline V gene, CDR1 is SGHRS and CDR2 is YFSETQ. V lost 5 bases and J lost 7, with 15 bases in between.

The rearrangement links TRBV7-2 to TRBJ1-1; possible D gene TRBD1, 5 bases. Trimming left V 6 bases short and J 1 base short, with 15 bases between. The CDR3 length is 15 residues. Looked up from germline, CDR1 is SGHTA and CDR2 is FQGNSA. CDR3 in amino acids: CASRPHGASNTEAFF. In nucleotides, the CDR3 is TGTGCCAGCAGACCCCATGGGGCCTCGAACACTGAAGCTTTCTTT.

The gene calls are TRBV7-2 and TRBJ2-3; the D is unclear. Germline assignment: CDR1 SGHTA and CDR2 FQGNSA. V was pared by 4 bases and J by 0 bases, with 17 bases between. This CDR3 has 17 amino acids. The CDR3 DNA reads as TGTGCCAGCAGCTCTCCCTTTGCGGCACCCAGCACAGATACGCAGTATTTT. This gives the protein CASSSPFAAPSTDTQYF.

In DNA form, the CDR3 reads TGTGCCAGCAGCCCCCTAGGCAATCAGCCCCAGCATTTT. It is translated as CASSPLGNQPQHF. This chain connects TRBV14 to TRBJ1-5; D uncertain. The CDR3 has 13 amino acids. Between the trimmed V and J ends, which lost 4 bases and 2 bases, there was a span of 6 bases. Germline V gene lookup returns CDR1 SGHDN and CDR2 FVKESK.

This clone was picked up a small number of times. This chain connects TRBV6-1 to TRBJ1-2; D uncertain. The germline V and J ends were trimmed by 6 bases and 14 bases, with 19 bases remaining between them. The CDR3 length is 12 residues. Germline V CDR1 and CDR2: MNHNS, SASEGT. This CDR3 is CASSPLGRESTF. CDR3 in DNA: TGTGCCAGCAGCCCCCTGGGGAGGGAGAGTACCTTC.

DNA for the CDR3: TGTGCCAGCTCACCTGCGCCCCAGAGTCCTTGGGGACAAAACACTGAAGCTTTCTTT. It yields the protein CASSPAPQSPWGQNTEAFF. The chain carries TRBV18 and TRBJ1-1; D might be TRBD1 (6 bases). Germline assignment: CDR1 KGHSH and CDR2 LQKENI. This CDR3 spans 19 amino acids. Trimming took off 3 bases at V and 2 bases at J, with 25 bases between the two ends. Full variable domain (missing parts from reference TRBV18 and TRBJ1-1): NAGVMQNPRHLVRRRGQEARLRCSPMKGHSHVYWYRQLPEEGLKFMVYLQKENIIDESGMPKERFSAEFPKEGPSILRIQQVVRGDSAAYFCASSPAPQSPWGQNTEAFFGQGTRLTVV.

This chain uses TRBV9 with TRBJ1-6, with 7 bases identical to TRBD1. In germline, CDR1 is SGDLS, CDR2 YYNGEE. This CDR3 comprises 14 residues. V shed 5 bases, J shed 6 bases, and the junction held 5 bases outside the gene matches. The CDR3 nucleotides are TGTGCCAGCAGATCCGGGACAGTTAATTCACCCCTCCACTTT. Encoded protein: CASRSGTVNSPLHF.

The chain has TRBV19 and TRBJ2-2; TRBD1 matches at 8 bases. Germline assignment: CDR1 LNHDA and CDR2 SQIVND (reference sequence). The CDR3 is 15 residues long. V was pared by 5 bases and J by 6 bases, with 8 bases of the junction left unmatched. The CDR3 loop reads CASSHETGAPGELFF. The CDR3 DNA reads as TGTGCCAGTAGTCACGAGACAGGGGCCCCCGGGGAGCTGTTTTTT. The whole variable domain, remainder taken from reference TRBV19 and TRBJ2-2, is DGGITQSPKYLFRKEGQNVTLSCEQNLNHDAMYWYRQDPGQGLRLIYYSQIVNDFQKGDIAEGYSVSREKKESFPLTVTSAQKNPTAFYLCASSHETGAPGELFFGEGSRLTVL.

This chain uses TRBV7-2 with TRBJ2-2; a weak D match, TRBD1 (5 bases). Deletions cut 1 base from V and 5 bases from J, with 11 bases between. There are 15 residues in the CDR3. CDR1 and CDR2 (germline): SGHTA, FQGNSA. The CDR3 loop is CASSLEAGSTGELFF. CDR3 nucleotides: TGTGCCAGCAGCTTAGAGGCAGGGTCGACCGGGGAGCTGTTTTTT.

This clone has only one observation. The rearrangement uses TRBV30 and TRBJ1-2; D ambiguous. This CDR3 is built from 11 residues. The V gene's germline CDR1 is GTSNPN and CDR2 SVGIG (reference sequence). Trimming pared 2 bases from V and 8 bases from J, leaving 9 bases between. The DNA for the CDR3 is TGTGCCTGGAGTATGGAGTGGGGCTACACCTTC. Its protein is CAWSMEWGYTF.

The gene calls are TRBV5-6 and TRBJ2-1; D might be TRBD2 (5 bases). The V end was cut by 7 bases, the J end by 0 bases, with 23 bases between. The CDR3 spans 18 residues. The germline V gene encodes CDR1 SGHDT and CDR2 YYEEEE. CDR3 protein: CASSMIGRAESSYNEQFF. The CDR3 DNA reads TGTGCCAGCTCAATGATCGGGCGGGCAGAGAGCTCCTACAATGAGCAGTTCTTC.

This rearrangement joins TRBV7-2 to TRBJ1-5, with D tentatively TRBD1 (5 bases). Deletions cut 1 base from V and 6 bases from J, with 10 bases between. From germline, CDR1 is SGHTA and CDR2 FQGNSA. The CDR3 is made up of 14 amino acids. CDR3 residues: CASSLDGASQPQHF. CDR3 sequence (DNA): TGTGCCAGCAGCTTAGATGGGGCGTCTCAGCCCCAGCATTTT.

As concerns this clone: Mismatch with germline at one junction end may stem from a read error. V and J are TRBV6-5 and TRBJ2-5, with TRBD1 identical over 9 bases. Germline CDR1 MNHEY, CDR2 SVGAGI. CDR3 length: 16 residues. The CDR3: CASIYRGPLPQETQYF. CDR3 coding DNA: TGTGCCAGCATTTACAGGGGGCCCCTCCCCCAAGAGACCCAGTACTTC.

Written as DNA, the CDR3 is TGTGCCAGCAGCTTGGGCGGGAGTTACTCCTACGAGCAGTACTTC. It codes for CASSLGGSYSYEQYF. The chain employs TRBV7-3 and TRBJ2-7, with 7 nucleotides matching TRBD2. The CDR3 length is 15 residues. V was clipped by 3 bases and J by 0 bases; unmatched bases: 5. Germline assignment: CDR1 SGHTA and CDR2 FQGTGA.

The DNA for the CDR3 is TGTGCCAGCAGTCGGCTGACAGCGAACACCGGGGAGCTGTTTTTT. This codes for CASSRLTANTGELFF. The chain links TRBV28 to TRBJ2-2; possibly TRBD1 for D (5 bases). V lost 5 bases and J lost 0, with 10 bases in between. The germline gives CDR1 MDHEN, CDR2 SYDVKM. This CDR3 has 15 amino acids.

This clone was seen a few times. The rearrangement links TRBV6-5 to TRBJ2-1; TRBD2 agrees at 15 bases. The CDR3 covers 16 residues. CDR1 and CDR2 from the germline V gene are MNHEY and SVGAGI. Losses at the gene ends were 2 bases for V and 10 bases for J; bases not matched to a gene: 6. The CDR3 DNA is TGTGCCAGCAGTTACCGGACTAGCGGGAGGGGACGGGAGCAGTTCTTC. Translated: CASSYRTSGRGREQFF.

This clone occurred once. CDR3 DNA: TGTGCCAGCTCACCGGTCGGGACAGGGGGTCTTTACGAGCAGTACTTC. Encoded protein: CASSPVGTGGLYEQYF. The V gene is TRBV18, the J gene TRBJ2-7; TRBD1 matches 11 bases. Per the germline V gene, CDR1 is KGHSH and CDR2 is LQKENI. V lost 3 bases, J lost 4 bases, and 8 bases stayed unmatched. CDR3 length equals 16 residues. Using reference TRBV18 and TRBJ2-7 for the parts outside the CDR3, the full variable domain is NAGVMQNPRHLVRRRGQEARLRCSPMKGHSHVYWYRQLPEEGLKFMVYLQKENIIDESGMPKERFSAEFPKEGPSILRIQQVVRGDSAAYFCASSPVGTGGLYEQYFGPGTRLTVT.

This clone was counted a single time. The rearrangement uses TRBV27 and TRBJ1-4; 9 bases are a match to TRBD1. The CDR3 contains 14 residues. V shed 5 bases and J 14 bases; nucleotides not matched to a gene: 12. Per germline, CDR1 MNHEY and CDR2 SMNVEV (reference sequence). In DNA form, the CDR3 reads TGTGCCAGCAGTCCACCACCCGGGACAGGGTTTCTGTTTTTT. Translation: CASSPPPGTGFLFF.

V is TRBV7-7 and J is TRBJ1-3; no firm D call. The ends were cut back, 5 bases at V and 4 bases at J, with 12 bases in the middle. CDR1 and CDR2 from the germline V gene are SSHAT and FNYEAQ (reference sequence). CDR3 size: 14 residues. The CDR3 reads CASSPNPTGNTIYF. The DNA for the CDR3 is TGTGCCAGCAGCCCGAACCCAACAGGAAACACCATATATTTT.

This chain joins TRBV6-5 and TRBJ2-1; TRBD2 might be the D (7 bases). Germline CDR1 MNHEY, CDR2 SVGAGI. The CDR3 extends over 14 amino acids. Trimming removed 2 bases from V and 6 bases from J, with 11 bases in between. In nucleotides, the CDR3 is TGTGCCAGCAGTTACGTGGGGGGGCTCAATGAGCAGTTCTTC. Translation: CASSYVGGLNEQFF.

J is TRBJ1-1 and V is TRBV27, with 7 nucleotides matching TRBD1. The CDR3 is made up of 13 amino acids. V was clipped by 5 bases and J by 5 bases; unmatched bases: 5. Germline V gene sequence: CDR1 MNHEY, CDR2 SMNVEV (reference sequence). The CDR3 is CASSPTGPTEAFF. The CDR3 DNA is TGTGCCAGCAGTCCGACAGGGCCAACTGAAGCTTTCTTT.

This clone turned up a few times. This chain uses TRBV7-2 with TRBJ2-5, with D maybe TRBD2 (6 bases). The closer fit of TRBJ2-7 to the DNA end suggests the J call may be wrong. This CDR3 is 16 amino acids long. From germline, CDR1 is SGHTA and CDR2 FQGNSA. The CDR3 coding sequence is TGTGCCAGCAGCACCCACTCGGGGACTTATAGTGGCGAGCAGTACTTC. It yields the protein CASSTHSGTYSGEQYF.

This chain joins TRBV5-6 and TRBJ2-7, with D perhaps matching TRBD1 (6 bases). CDR3 size: 16 residues. CDR1 and CDR2 (germline): SGHDT, YYEEEE. V lost 0 bases and J lost 0, with 13 bases in between. CDR3 protein: CASSLVQTGRSYEQYF. The CDR3 coding sequence is TGTGCCAGCAGCTTGGTGCAGACAGGTCGCTCCTACGAGCAGTACTTC. The complete variable domain, with remaining parts taken from reference TRBV5-6 and TRBJ2-7, reads DAGVTQSPTHLIKTRGQQVTLRCSPKSGHDTVSWYQQALGQGPQFIFQYYEEEERQRGNFPDRFSGHQFPNYSSELNVNALLLGDSALYLCASSLVQTGRSYEQYFGPGTRLTVT.

This clone was detected only a few times. The V call is TRBV6-5, the J call TRBJ2-1; D uncertain. CDR1 is MNHEY, CDR2 SVGAGI, per germline. The CDR3 length is 14 residues. V dropped 0 bases and J dropped 3 bases, with 6 bases sitting between them. CDR3 amino acids: CASSYSSNYNEQFF. CDR3 DNA sequence: TGTGCCAGCAGTTACTCATCCAACTACAATGAGCAGTTCTTC.

V usage is TRBV6-5 and J usage is TRBJ1-5, with D possibly TRBD1 on 6 matching bases. The V gene lost 4 bases and the J gene lost 4 bases, with 17 bases spanning the gap. Germline V gene sequence: CDR1 MNHEY, CDR2 SVGAGI. The CDR3 spans 16 residues. The CDR3 spells CASSSYRDKENQPQHF. In DNA form, the CDR3 reads TGTGCCAGCAGTTCATATCGGGACAAGGAAAATCAGCCCCAGCATTTT.